The 24 T cell receptor beta chains presented below share a single source sample, sequenced in a study of CD8+CD57+ T cells in acquired aplastic anemia. For CDR3 and TCR beta VDJ profiling, genomic DNA was the template used. TCRdb passed the reads through MiXCR, listing each CDR3 protein once. The data show roughly 240,000 distinct CDR3 sequences, with 47% seen just once and over 7.5% held by the top ten. In patients chosen for sequencing, flow cytometry had shown CD8+CD57+ cell expansion. Sequenced: sorted CD4+, CD8+, or CD8+CD57+ T cells (not recorded which) from PBMCs. These receptors came from a human donor with aplastic anemia.

V gene TRBV27 combines with J gene TRBJ2-7, with D tentatively TRBD1 or TRBD2 (5 bases each). Germline values: CDR1 MNHEY, CDR2 SMNVEV (reference sequence). V lost 0 bases to trimming and J lost 6 bases, with 12 bases between them. The length of the CDR3 is 14 residues. Here the CDR3 DNA reads TGTGCCAGCAGTTTATCGATGGCAGGGACCGAGCAGTACTTC. It specifies CASSLSMAGTEQYF.

A word on this clonotype: The junction shows a germline mismatch at one end, possibly a read error. The chain has TRBV5-1 and TRBJ2-7, with 7 positions matching TRBD1. CDR1 SGHRS and CDR2 YFSETQ come from the germline V gene. The CDR3 spans 14 residues. CDR3 protein: CASSWGQTTYEQYF. The CDR3 DNA follows: TGTGCCAGCAGCTGGGGACAGACAACCTACGAGCAGTACTTC.

The rearrangement links TRBV7-9 to TRBJ2-5; 9 nucleotides line up with TRBD1. Germline V gene data show CDR1 as SEHNR and CDR2 as FQNEAQ (reference sequence). This CDR3 has 16 residues. Losses at the gene ends were 6 bases for V and 5 bases for J; bases not matched to a gene: 13. CDR3 loop: CASRPTGGPLRETQYF. The CDR3 DNA reads as TGTGCCAGCAGACCTACAGGGGGCCCATTGAGGGAGACCCAGTACTTC.

The V gene is TRBV19, the J gene TRBJ2-7; 9 bases match TRBD1. The germline CDR1 and CDR2 sequences are LNHDA and SQIVND (reference sequence). This CDR3 spans 15 amino acids. J lost 3 bases, V lost 1 base, and 4 bases had no gene match. This CDR3 reads CASSIVQGAHYEQYF. CDR3 coding DNA: TGTGCCAGTAGTATAGTACAGGGGGCACACTACGAGCAGTACTTC.

The rearrangement links TRBV20-1 to TRBJ1-1; D is undetermined. Germline V gene lookup returns CDR1 DFQATT and CDR2 SNEGSKA (reference sequence). This CDR3 contains 14 residues. The germline V and J ends were trimmed by 6 bases and 1 base, with 15 bases remaining between them. CDR3 protein: CSAIEVGENTEAFF. In nucleotides, the CDR3 is TGCAGTGCCATCGAAGTTGGGGAGAACACTGAAGCTTTCTTT.

This clonotype was seen repeatedly, ten times or more. The CDR3 protein is CSVEVPLNTEAFF. The CDR3 region has the DNA TGCAGCGTTGAAGTACCCTTGAACACTGAAGCTTTCTTT. V usage is TRBV29-1 and J usage is TRBJ1-1; no clear D gene. V was cut by 1 base and J by 0 bases, with 6 bases left in between. Per the germline V gene, CDR1 is SQVTM and CDR2 is ANQGSEA. The CDR3 is 13 amino acids.

The sample holds many counts of this clonotype. The chain carries TRBV7-8 and TRBJ2-7, with 7 bases that match TRBD2. CDR3 length: 12 residues. With V trimmed by 4 bases and J by 12 bases, 9 bases remained unmatched. Germline V gives CDR1 SGHVS, CDR2 FQNEAQ. CDR3 coding DNA: TGTGCCAGCAGCTCCGGACTAGTTGGTCCGTACTTC. Translating gives CASSSGLVGPYF.

Only a few counts were recorded for this clonotype. V and J are TRBV7-8 and TRBJ1-1; 8 bases line up with TRBD1. Germline V gene lookup returns CDR1 SGHVS and CDR2 FQNEAQ. The CDR3 spans 11 residues. The V and J ends lost 6 bases and 11 bases, in that order; junction bases with no gene match: 5. The CDR3 bases are TGTGCCAGCAGGGAGACAGGGGTTGCTTTCTTT. Translation: CASRETGVAFF.

The chain links TRBV7-9 to TRBJ1-6; 8 positions match TRBD1. The CDR3 sequence is 15 residues long. CDR1 and CDR2 (germline): SEHNR, FQNEAQ (reference sequence). V was pared by 11 bases and J by 8 bases, with 14 bases of the junction left unmatched. As DNA, the CDR3 is TGTGCCGCCGGAGCCGGACAGGGTGGCCATTCACCCCTCCACTTT. Translated: CAAGAGQGGHSPLHF.

Points on this clonotype: One base away lies a much larger clone, so this may be a sequencing read error. The chain is built from TRBV7-2 and TRBJ1-2, with D possibly TRBD1 on 6 matching bases. The V end lost 1 base, the J end lost 4 bases, and 10 bases lay between the germline ends. CDR1 and CDR2 (germline): SGHTA, FQGNSA. The length of the CDR3 is 14 residues. DNA of the CDR3: TGTGCCAGCAGCTTAGGGGTCAGGGGCTATGGCTACACCTTC. Translating it yields CASSLGVRGYGYTF.

This clonotype was counted many times. This sequence joins TRBV27 and TRBJ2-1; possible D gene TRBD1, 7 bases. The CDR3 has 13 residues. Germline CDR1 is MNHEY and CDR2 is SMNVEV (reference sequence). Trimming pared 11 bases from V and 10 bases from J, leaving 21 bases between. This CDR3 reads CAVVLEGAREQFF. For the CDR3, the DNA is TGTGCCGTAGTCTTGGAGGGGGCCCGGGAGCAGTTCTTC.

The chain recombines TRBV2 with TRBJ2-7; 9 bases are shared with TRBD2. The CDR3 covers 15 residues. CDR1 is SNHLY, CDR2 FYNNEI, per germline. Trimming removed 4 bases from V and 7 bases from J; junction bases left unmatched: 11. CDR3: CASSGLAGGPGEQYF. CDR3 DNA: TGTGCCAGCAGTGGTCTCGCGGGGGGGCCTGGGGAGCAGTACTTC.

This clonotype was counted many times. The chain is built from TRBV5-5 and TRBJ2-2, with 14 bases that match TRBD2. In germline, CDR1 is SGHKS, CDR2 YYEKEE (reference sequence). The CDR3 runs to 16 residues. The junction had 5 bases not matched to a gene; V was cut back by 4 bases and J by 6 bases. The CDR3 is CASSMGLAGAPGELFF. The CDR3 region has the DNA TGTGCCAGCAGCATGGGACTAGCGGGAGCCCCCGGGGAGCTGTTTTTT. Full variable domain (missing parts from reference TRBV5-5 and TRBJ2-2): DAGVTQSPTHLIKTRGQQVTLRCSPISGHKSVSWYQQVLGQGPQFIFQYYEKEERGRGNFPDRFSARQFPNYSSELNVNALLLGDSALYLCASSMGLAGAPGELFFGEGSRLTVL.

This clonotype was seen at least ten times. V gene TRBV12-3 or TRBV12-4 combines with J gene TRBJ1-2; D is unresolved. V was clipped by 8 bases and J by 6 bases, with 7 bases between them. The CDR3 loop spans 10 amino acids. CDR3 sequence (DNA): TGTGCCAGCGACGGGGATGGCTACACCTTC. This sequence encodes CASDGDGYTF.

This clonotype has a count of ten or more. The chain uses TRBV4-3 and TRBJ2-5; D perhaps matches TRBD1 (5 bases). The CDR3 sequence is 15 residues long. In germline, CDR1 is LGHNA, CDR2 YSLEER. Trimming took 0 bases from V and 5 from J, leaving 13 bases between them. CDR3: CASSQDLGVGETQYF. For the CDR3, the DNA is TGCGCCAGCAGCCAAGACTTAGGGGTAGGCGAGACCCAGTACTTC.

This clonotype has only one observation. The chain joins TRBV2 to TRBJ2-1, with no clear D. The DNA end is more similar to TRBJ2-5, so the J call may be wrong. Germline V gives CDR1 SNHLY, CDR2 FYNNEI. This CDR3 region has 16 residues. The CDR3 DNA follows: TGTGCCAGCAGTGACGTCCCGGACCGGCAAAAGTGGACCCAGTACTTC. This encodes CASSDVPDRQKWTQYF.

This clonotype has a count of ten or more. The CDR3 loop is CASSLASGDTDTQYF. Here the CDR3 DNA reads TGTGCCAGCAGCTTAGCTAGCGGAGACACAGATACGCAGTATTTT. This sequence joins TRBV7-9 and TRBJ2-3, with D perhaps matching TRBD2 (6 bases). Germline CDR1 is SEHNR and CDR2 is FQNEAQ (reference sequence). V was pared by 0 bases and J by 2 bases, with 9 bases between. The CDR3 loop spans 15 amino acids.

This chain uses TRBV7-3 with TRBJ2-3, with D perhaps TRBD2 (5 bases). Germline lookup yields CDR1 SGHTA and CDR2 FQGTGA. The CDR3 has 17 residues. V lost 1 base to trimming and J lost 2 bases, with 16 bases between them. The CDR3 here is CASSLKSSDSNTDTQYF. In DNA form, the CDR3 reads TGTGCCAGCAGCTTAAAATCGTCGGACTCGAACACAGATACGCAGTATTTT. Complete variable domain (other parts from reference TRBV7-3 and TRBJ2-3): GAGVSQTPSNKVTEKGKYVELRCDPISGHTALYWYRQSLGQGPEFLIYFQGTGAADDSGLPNDRFFAVRPEGSVSTLKIQRTERGDSAVYLCASSLKSSDSNTDTQYFGPGTRLTVL.

As for this clonotype: Given a much more abundant clone one base away, this may be a read error. The rearrangement uses TRBV24-1 and TRBJ2-7; 8 nucleotides align to TRBD1. The CDR3 runs 14 residues. Trimming took 6 bases from V and 0 from J; bases not matched to a gene: 3. CDR1 KGHDR and CDR2 SFDVKD come from the germline V gene. The CDR3 nucleotides are TGTGCCACCAGTCGGACAGGGAACTCCTACGAGCAGTACTTC. This codes for CATSRTGNSYEQYF.

The CDR3 spells CASRSEGQSRSYEQYF. In DNA form, the CDR3 reads TGTGCCAGCAGATCAGAGGGACAGTCCCGCTCCTACGAGCAGTACTTC. V and J are TRBV27 and TRBJ2-7; 7 bases are shared with TRBD1. J was trimmed by 0 bases and V by 6 bases; bases with no gene match: 11. CDR3 length: 16 amino acids. Germline assignment: CDR1 MNHEY and CDR2 SMNVEV (reference sequence).

The chain employs TRBV25-1 and TRBJ2-7; 10 bases agree with TRBD1. The CDR3 is 14 amino acids. Germline lookup yields CDR1 MGHDK and CDR2 SYGVNS. Trimming cost V 9 bases and J 5 bases; bases outside gene matches: 10. CDR3 nucleotides: TGTGCCAGTTCCACCGACAGGGGGCAAAACGAGCAGTACTTC. It is translated as CASSTDRGQNEQYF.

This clonotype showed up many times. V is TRBV20-1 and J is TRBJ2-1; D is possibly TRBD1 or TRBD2 (5 bases each). This CDR3 region has 16 residues. The V gene's germline CDR1 is DFQATT and CDR2 SNEGSKA (reference sequence). V was pared by 5 bases and J by 0 bases, with 17 bases between. The chain's CDR3 is CSAGGLGTVSYNEQFF. In DNA, the CDR3 is TGCAGTGCTGGGGGTCTAGGGACCGTCTCCTACAATGAGCAGTTCTTC.

The sample holds a few counts of this clonotype. The CDR3 reads CSASIAGLAGDEQFF. CDR3 sequence (DNA): TGCAGTGCTAGCATTGCGGGACTAGCGGGAGATGAGCAGTTCTTC. The chain links TRBV20-1 to TRBJ2-1; 14 bases fit TRBD2. J gave up 8 bases and V 3 bases, and 6 bases lay outside the gene matches. Looked up from germline, CDR1 is DFQATT and CDR2 is SNEGSKA (reference sequence). The CDR3 has 15 amino acids.

This clonotype showed up just a few times. The V and J genes are TRBV5-1 and TRBJ1-4; D remains ambiguous. V was clipped by 0 bases and J by 8 bases, with 14 bases between them. The V gene's germline CDR1 is SGHRS and CDR2 YFSETQ. The CDR3 has 15 residues. The CDR3 sequence is CASSLGHGVREKLFF. CDR3 sequence (DNA): TGCGCCAGCAGCTTGGGTCATGGGGTCCGCGAAAAACTGTTTTTT.